This entry describes one T cell receptor beta chain. Antigen unknown. This specimen belongs to a study of shared clonotypes between healthy human individuals. The overall study: Three CD4 naive, three CD4 memory, two CD8 naive and one CD8 memory plate were used per donor. Study results and caveats: The study generally estimated greater richness for naive than memory subsets.

The CDR3 totals 14 residues. Germline V gene sequence: CDR1 LNHDA, CDR2 SQIVND (reference sequence). The germline V and J ends were trimmed by 1 base and 3 bases, with 9 bases remaining between them. Per sorted-subset replicate PCR, input was 150 to 250 ng DNA, representing tens of thousands of T cell genomes. TCRdb keeps only in-frame clones here, not all; method: immunoSEQ multiplex PCR. The repertoire has about 2 million clones, 85% to 95% of them found once; the top ten carry 0.13%. Recent vaccinations or acute infections were absent in the healthy HIV-negative adult donors. V and J are TRBV19 and TRBJ2-5; D call uncertain. Sequenced input: naive CD4+ T cells sorted from blood. The subset here: CD45RA+ positively selected. This TCR was sampled from a man younger than 35 in good health. DNA for the CDR3: TGTGCCAGTAGTATAGCCACGCACGAAGAGACCCAGTACTTC. Translating gives CASSIATHEETQYF.